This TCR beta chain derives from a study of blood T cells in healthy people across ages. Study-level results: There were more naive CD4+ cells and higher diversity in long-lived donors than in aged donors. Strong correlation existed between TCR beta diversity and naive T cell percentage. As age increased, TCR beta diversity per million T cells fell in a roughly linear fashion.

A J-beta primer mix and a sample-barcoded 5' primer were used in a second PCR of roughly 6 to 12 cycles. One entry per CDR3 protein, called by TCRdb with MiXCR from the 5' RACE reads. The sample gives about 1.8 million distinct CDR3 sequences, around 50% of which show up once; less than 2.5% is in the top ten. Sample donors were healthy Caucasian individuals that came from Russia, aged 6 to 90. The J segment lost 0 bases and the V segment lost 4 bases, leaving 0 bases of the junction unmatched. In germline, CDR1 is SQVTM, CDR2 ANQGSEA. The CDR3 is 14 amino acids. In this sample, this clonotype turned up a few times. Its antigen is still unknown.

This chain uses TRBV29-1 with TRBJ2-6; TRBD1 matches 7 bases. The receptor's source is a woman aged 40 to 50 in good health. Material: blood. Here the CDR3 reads CSVGDSSGANVLTF. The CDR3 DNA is TGCAGCGTTGGGGACAGCTCTGGGGCCAACGTCCTGACTTTC.